The T cell receptor (beta chain) under discussion was sequenced for a study of Ad26.COV2.S vaccination and SARS-CoV-2 variants. The CDR3 contains 15 residues. CDR1 and CDR2 (germline): SGDLS, YYNGEE. Trimming removed 4 bases from V and 4 bases from J; junction bases left unmatched: 8. Treatment of the sample: roughly 18 received Ad26.COV2.S at low or high dose, single or two shots; several received placebo; per-sample allocation not given. At day 63 after the first vaccine or placebo injection, samples were drawn. Expression of Wuhan-strain SARS-CoV-2 spike came from the Ad26 vector that formed the vaccine. Produced via immunoSEQ multiplex PCR; TCRdb's table is partial and in-frame only. The sample shows about 350,000 clones, 70% to 90% of them seen only once.

V gene TRBV9 combines with J gene TRBJ2-5; TRBD1 matches at 9 bases. Sample: peripheral blood, taken in a trial of Ad26.COV2.S vaccine versus placebo. The source is a person aged 18-60 years who received the Ad26.COV2.S COVID-19 vaccine or a placebo. The CDR3 DNA reads as TGTGCCAGCAGCCTAGACAGGGGGAGGGTAGAGACCCAGTACTTC. Translated: CASSLDRGRVETQYF.